The T cell receptor beta chain described here comes from a study of blood T cell repertoires in COVID-19. Study context: Samples representing acute and convalescent COVID-19 were sourced from the United States, Italy and Spain. T cells, B-cell-depleted T cells, or PBMCs provided the cDNA or gDNA that served as material.

Deletions cut 4 bases from V and 4 bases from J, with 11 bases between. The germline gives CDR1 SQVTM, CDR2 ANQGSEA. This CDR3 contains 13 residues. Clones were sequenced by immunoSEQ multiplex PCR, and TCRdb holds only the in-frame ones, with some missing. The repertoire holds roughly 400,000 clones, with 88% as singletons. Participant-given clinical history determined each cohort assignment. Specimen: PBMCs or T cells enriched from blood (not recorded which). The chain uses TRBV29-1 and TRBJ1-5; D may be TRBD1 (6 bases). This clonotype originated in a woman younger than 30 who had been exposed to COVID-19. In nucleotides, the CDR3 is TGCAGCGTTGCTGGGGGGGCGAATCAGCCCCAGCATTTT. Its translation: CSVAGGANQPQHF.